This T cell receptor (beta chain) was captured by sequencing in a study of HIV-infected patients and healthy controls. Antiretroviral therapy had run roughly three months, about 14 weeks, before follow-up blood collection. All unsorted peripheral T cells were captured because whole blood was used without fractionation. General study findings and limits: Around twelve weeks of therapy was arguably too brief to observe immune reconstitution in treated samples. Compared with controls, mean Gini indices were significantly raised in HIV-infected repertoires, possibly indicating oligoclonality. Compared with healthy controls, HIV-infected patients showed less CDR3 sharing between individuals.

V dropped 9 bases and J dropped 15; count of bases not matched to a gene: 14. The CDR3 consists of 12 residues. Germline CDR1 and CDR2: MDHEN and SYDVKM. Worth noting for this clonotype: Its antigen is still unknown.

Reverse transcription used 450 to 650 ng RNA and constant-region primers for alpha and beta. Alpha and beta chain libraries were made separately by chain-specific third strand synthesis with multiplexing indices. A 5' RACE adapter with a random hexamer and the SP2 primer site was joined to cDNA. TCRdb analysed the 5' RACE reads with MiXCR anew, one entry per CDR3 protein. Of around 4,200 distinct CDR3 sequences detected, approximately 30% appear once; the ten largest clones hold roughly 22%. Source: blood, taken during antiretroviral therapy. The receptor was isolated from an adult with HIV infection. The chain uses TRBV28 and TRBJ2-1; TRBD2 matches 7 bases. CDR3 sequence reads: CASQVTPGGPFF. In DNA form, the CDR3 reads TGTGCCAGTCAGGTGACTCCGGGGGGACCGTTCTTC. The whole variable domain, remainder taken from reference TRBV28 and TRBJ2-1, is DVKVTQSSRYLVKRTGEKVFLECVQDMDHENMFWYRQDPGLGLRLIYFSYDVKMKEKGDIPEGYSVSREKKERFSLILESASTNQTSMYLCASQVTPGGPFFGPGTRLTVL.